A single sample is the source of the 15 T cell receptor beta chains below, sequenced in a study of T cells after yellow fever vaccination. MiXCR was run by TCRdb on the 5' RACE reads, yielding one entry per CDR3 protein. The top ten clones hold 17% of a sample with some 600,000 distinct CDR3 sequences, around a sixth of them seen once. The sample consisted of PBMCs, taken about 5 days after the first yellow fever vaccination. These receptors all stem from a man aged 18 to 29 who received the YFV17D yellow fever vaccine.

This clonotype was seen only a few times. The J gene is TRBJ1-1, the V gene TRBV6-2 or TRBV6-3; D is unresolved. V gave up 2 bases and J gave up 3 bases, with 7 bases separating them. The CDR3 is made up of 13 amino acids. CDR1 and CDR2 from the germline V gene are MNHEY and SVGEGT. The CDR3 sequence: CASSYRADTEAFF. The DNA for the CDR3 is TGTGCCAGCAGTTACCGGGCCGACACTGAAGCTTTCTTT.

Of note for this clonotype: At one end, the junction sequence differs from germline, possibly due to a read error. The chain uses TRBV28 and TRBJ1-5; D is unclear. The CDR3 is 11 amino acids. Germline CDR1 MDHEN, CDR2 SYDVKM. The CDR3 loop reads CASSPGWARDF. As DNA, the CDR3 is TGTGCCAGCAGTCCAGGATGGGCTAGGGATTTT. Supplemented by reference TRBV28 and TRBJ1-5, the full variable domain reads DVKVTQSSRYLVKRTGEKVFLECVQDMDHENMFWYRQDPGLGLRLIYFSYDVKMKEKGDIPEGYSVSREKKERFSLILESASTNQTSMYLCASSPGWARDFGDGTRLSIL.

This clonotype was detected many times. The gene calls are TRBV24-1 and TRBJ2-2; a possible D gene is TRBD1 (5 bases). The CDR3 is 15 amino acids. Germline-derived CDR1 and CDR2 are KGHDR and SFDVKD. V was clipped by 2 bases and J by 7 bases, with 13 bases between them. The CDR3 bases are TGTGCCACCAGTGATTCCGGACATTGGGACGGGGAGCTGTTTTTT. It specifies CATSDSGHWDGELFF.

The CDR3, as DNA: TGTGCCAGCAGCCCGCCGGATGGAGTAGCCGGGTACAATGAGCAGTTCTTC. It yields the protein CASSPPDGVAGYNEQFF. The chain employs TRBV7-9 and TRBJ2-1, with D unresolved. The V gene's germline CDR1 is SEHNR and CDR2 FQNEAQ (reference sequence). Trimming stripped 5 bases from V and 4 bases from J, with 21 bases between. The CDR3 has 17 amino acids.

The chain carries TRBV10-3 and TRBJ2-7; D gene ambiguous. The length of the CDR3 is 13 residues. Trimming shortened V by 0 bases and J by 4 bases, and 7 bases separated the two germline ends. Germline V gives CDR1 ENHRY, CDR2 SYGVKD. CDR3 sequence: CAISESIWYEQYF. The CDR3, as DNA: TGTGCCATCAGTGAGTCTATTTGGTACGAGCAGTACTTC.

The chain joins TRBV6-2 or TRBV6-3 to TRBJ1-1, with D tentatively TRBD1 (5 bases). V gave up 7 bases and J gave up 1 base, with 16 bases separating them. This CDR3 region has 15 residues. Germline values: CDR1 MNHEY, CDR2 SVGEGT. DNA for the CDR3: TGTGCCAGCACCCCTCCCGGGACGGGGAACACTGAAGCTTTCTTT. This codes for CASTPPGTGNTEAFF.

This clonotype was counted a few times. This sequence joins TRBV29-1 and TRBJ1-1; D gene ambiguous. Trimming took off 7 bases at V and 5 bases at J, with 11 bases between the two ends. CDR3 length: 11 residues. The germline V gene has CDR1 SQVTM and CDR2 ANQGSEA. The CDR3 sequence is CSASENTEAFF. The DNA of the CDR3 is TGCAGCGCTTCGGAAAATACTGAAGCTTTCTTT.

The rearrangement links TRBV18 to TRBJ1-1, with D unresolved. Trimming cost V 4 bases and J 4 bases, with 16 bases left between them. Germline assignment: CDR1 KGHSH and CDR2 LQKENI. This CDR3 comprises 15 residues. Written as DNA, the CDR3 is TGTGCCAGCTCACAGTCCCGGGAGGGAAGCACTGAAGCTTTCTTT. It is translated as CASSQSREGSTEAFF. The full variable domain, in which reference TRBV18 and TRBJ1-1 provide the parts outside the CDR3, is NAGVMQNPRHLVRRRGQEARLRCSPMKGHSHVYWYRQLPEEGLKFMVYLQKENIIDESGMPKERFSAEFPKEGPSILRIQQVVRGDSAAYFCASSQSREGSTEAFFGQGTRLTVV.

This sequence joins TRBV4-3 and TRBJ1-2; D remains ambiguous. CDR1 LGHNA and CDR2 YSLEER come from the germline V gene. V lost 8 bases to trimming and J lost 1 base, with 17 bases between them. This CDR3 is built from 15 residues. The CDR3 nucleotides read TGCGCCAGCTGCCCGGACGTAAATAGTAACTATGGCTACACCTTC. Protein: CASCPDVNSNYGYTF.

This clonotype has more than one count but fewer than ten. CDR3 bases: TGTGCCAGCAGTTGGGGACAGGGAACATACAATGAGCAGTTCTTC. Amino acids: CASSWGQGTYNEQFF. The chain joins TRBV2 to TRBJ2-1; 9 positions match TRBD1. The CDR3 covers 15 residues. The germline V gene encodes CDR1 SNHLY and CDR2 FYNNEI. J was trimmed by 4 bases and V by 5 bases; bases with no gene match: 6.

This clonotype was seen only once. One end of the junction varies from germline; a read error may be responsible. The chain is built from TRBV10-3 and TRBJ2-5, with 13 bases aligning to TRBD2. Germline V gene lookup returns CDR1 ENHRY and CDR2 SYGVKD. CDR3 size: 18 residues. The CDR3 sequence is CATSISTSGGPKSGTQYF. In DNA form, the CDR3 reads TGTGCCACCAGTATTTCGACTAGCGGGGGGCCAAAGTCTGGGACCCAGTACTTC.

The chain uses TRBV5-4 and TRBJ1-1; tentatively, D is TRBD1 (5 bases). There are 14 residues in the CDR3. Trimming pared 0 bases from V and 6 bases from J, leaving 12 bases between. Looked up from germline, CDR1 is SGHNT and CDR2 is YYREEE (reference sequence). CDR3 loop: CASSLARGLSEAFF. The CDR3 DNA follows: TGTGCCAGCAGCTTGGCTAGGGGCTTGTCTGAAGCTTTCTTT.

This CDR3 is CASCPGGAAGYTF. CDR3 coding DNA: TGTGCCAGCTGCCCCGGGGGGGCAGCTGGCTACACCTTC. The chain recombines TRBV12-3 or TRBV12-4 with TRBJ1-2, with TRBD1 as a possible D gene (6 bases). This CDR3 region has 13 residues. V lost 8 bases to trimming and J lost 7 bases, with 17 bases between them.

The V and J genes are TRBV6-2 or TRBV6-3 and TRBJ2-1; 10 bases are shared with TRBD2. CDR1 is MNHEY and CDR2 is SVGEGT in the germline V gene. The CDR3 is 17 amino acids. Trimming at V came to 2 bases and at J to 5 bases, leaving 9 bases not matched to a gene. The CDR3: CASSYPPLAGGHNEQFF. The DNA of the CDR3 is TGTGCCAGCAGTTACCCCCCGTTAGCGGGGGGTCACAATGAGCAGTTCTTC.

V gene TRBV5-5 combines with J gene TRBJ1-6; TRBD1 is a possible D gene (5 bases). Germline V CDR1 and CDR2: SGHKS, YYEKEE (reference sequence). The CDR3 covers 18 residues. The V gene lost 2 bases and the J gene lost 3 bases, with 18 bases spanning the gap. CDR3 in DNA: TGTGCCAGCAGCTTAACGGGACGGAGTCCTGTCTATAATTCACCCCTCCACTTT. Protein product: CASSLTGRSPVYNSPLHF.